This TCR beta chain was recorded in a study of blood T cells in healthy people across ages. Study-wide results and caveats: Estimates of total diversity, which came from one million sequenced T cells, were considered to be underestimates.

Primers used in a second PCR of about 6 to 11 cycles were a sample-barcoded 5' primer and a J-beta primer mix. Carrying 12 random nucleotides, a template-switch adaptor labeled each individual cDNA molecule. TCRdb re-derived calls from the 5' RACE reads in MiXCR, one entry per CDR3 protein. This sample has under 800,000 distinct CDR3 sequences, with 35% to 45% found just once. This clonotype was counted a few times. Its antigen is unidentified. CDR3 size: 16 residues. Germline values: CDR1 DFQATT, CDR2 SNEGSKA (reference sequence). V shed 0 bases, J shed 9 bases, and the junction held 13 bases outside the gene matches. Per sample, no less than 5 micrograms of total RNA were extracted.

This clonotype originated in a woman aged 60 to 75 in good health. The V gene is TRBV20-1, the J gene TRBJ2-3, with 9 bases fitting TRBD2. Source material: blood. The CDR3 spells CSARDSAAGGLKTQYF. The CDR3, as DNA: TGCAGTGCTAGAGATTCTGCAGCGGGAGGATTAAAGACGCAGTATTTT.